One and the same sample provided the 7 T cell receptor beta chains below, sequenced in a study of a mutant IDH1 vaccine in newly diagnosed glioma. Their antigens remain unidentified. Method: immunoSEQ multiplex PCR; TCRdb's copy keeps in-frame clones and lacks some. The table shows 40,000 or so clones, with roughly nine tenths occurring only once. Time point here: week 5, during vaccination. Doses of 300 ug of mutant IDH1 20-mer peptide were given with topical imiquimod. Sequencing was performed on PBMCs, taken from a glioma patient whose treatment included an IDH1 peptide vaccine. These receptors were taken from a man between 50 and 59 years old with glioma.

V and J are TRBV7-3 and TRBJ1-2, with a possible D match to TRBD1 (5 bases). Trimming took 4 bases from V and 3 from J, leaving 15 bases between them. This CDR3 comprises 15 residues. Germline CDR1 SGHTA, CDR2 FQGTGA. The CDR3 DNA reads TGTGCCAGCAGCTCCACCTCCGGGGGTGACTATGGCTACACCTTC. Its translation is CASSSTSGGDYGYTF.

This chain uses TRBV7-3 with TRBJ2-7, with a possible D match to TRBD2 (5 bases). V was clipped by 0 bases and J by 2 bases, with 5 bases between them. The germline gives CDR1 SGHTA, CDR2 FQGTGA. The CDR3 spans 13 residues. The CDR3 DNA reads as TGTGCCAGCAGCTTAACTAGCGCCTACGAGCAGTACTTC. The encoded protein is CASSLTSAYEQYF.

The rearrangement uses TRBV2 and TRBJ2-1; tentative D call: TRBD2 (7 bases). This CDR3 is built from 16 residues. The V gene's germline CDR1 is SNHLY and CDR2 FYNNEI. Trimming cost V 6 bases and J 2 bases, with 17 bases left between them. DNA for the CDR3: TGTGCCAGCAGGATGGGCGGGGGCGACCCCTACAATGAGCAGTTCTTC. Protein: CASRMGGGDPYNEQFF.

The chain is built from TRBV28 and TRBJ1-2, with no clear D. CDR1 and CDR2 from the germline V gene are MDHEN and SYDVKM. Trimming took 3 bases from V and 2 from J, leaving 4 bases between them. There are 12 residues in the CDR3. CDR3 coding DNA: TGTGCCAGCAGTTTTGGGAACTATGGCTACACCTTC. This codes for CASSFGNYGYTF.

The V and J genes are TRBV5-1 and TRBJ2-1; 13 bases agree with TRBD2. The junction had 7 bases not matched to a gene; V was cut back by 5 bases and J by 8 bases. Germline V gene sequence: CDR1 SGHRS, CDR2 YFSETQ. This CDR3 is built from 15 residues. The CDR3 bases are TGCGCCAGCAGTACTAGCGGGAGGGCCAGCGATGAGCAGTTCTTC. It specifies CASSTSGRASDEQFF.

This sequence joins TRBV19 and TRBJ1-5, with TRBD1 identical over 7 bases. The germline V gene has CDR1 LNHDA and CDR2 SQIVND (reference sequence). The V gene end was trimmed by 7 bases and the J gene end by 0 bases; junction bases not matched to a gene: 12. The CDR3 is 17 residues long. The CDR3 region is CASNRGEADYSNQPQHF. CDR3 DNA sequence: TGTGCCAGTAACAGGGGCGAGGCGGATTATAGCAATCAGCCCCAGCATTTT. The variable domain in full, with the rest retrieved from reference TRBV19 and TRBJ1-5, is DGGITQSPKYLFRKEGQNVTLSCEQNLNHDAMYWYRQDPGQGLRLIYYSQIVNDFQKGDIAEGYSVSREKKESFPLTVTSAQKNPTAFYLCASNRGEADYSNQPQHFGDGTRLSIL.

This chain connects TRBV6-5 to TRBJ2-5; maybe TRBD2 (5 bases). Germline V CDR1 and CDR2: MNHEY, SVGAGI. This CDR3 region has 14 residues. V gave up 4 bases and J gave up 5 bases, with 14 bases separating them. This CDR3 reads CASSLLLGDETQYF. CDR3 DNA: TGTGCCAGCAGTTTGTTACTAGGCGACGAGACCCAGTACTTC.